The clone carrying this TCR beta chain showed up just a few times. Antigen specificity is unknown. The data were obtained in a study of vaccination and CD4 T cells after COVID-19. In the study overall: SARS-CoV-2 had been detected by nasal swab PCR in convalescent patients; several were mild, one severe. Median time from COVID diagnosis to post-COVID sampling was 100 to 130 days (35 to 161). There were a few convalescent patients sampled at day 14 and again at days 161 to 241 post-vaccination. Overall study findings and caveats: Nearly all convalescent vaccine-specific clones, 304 of 307, recognized only SARS-CoV-2 spike.

The time point was: late sampling 161 to 241 days after vaccination in a few convalescent patients. This CDR3 has 16 amino acids. Between the trimmed V and J ends, which lost 3 bases and 7 bases, there was a span of 21 bases. Germline V gene data show CDR1 as LNHNV and CDR2 as YYDKDF (reference sequence). TCRdb recomputed calls from the PCR reads with MiXCR, one row per CDR3 protein. The sample has tens of thousands of distinct CDR3 sequences, 49% seen once. This specimen was CD4+ T cells from blood, taken about 7 months after SARS-CoV-2 vaccination. This sequence originates from a human donor who had recovered from COVID-19. V is TRBV15 and J is TRBJ1-1; D not resolved. The CDR3 bases are TGTGCCACCAGCAGGTTAGCCACTGGGAGGGATATTGAAGCTTTCTTT. Translated, it gives CATSRLATGRDIEAFF.